One sample yielded the 26 T cell receptor beta chains listed below, sequenced in a study of monozygotic twins with inflammatory bowel disease. With the 5' RACE reads reprocessed, TCRdb shows one record per CDR3 protein and no DNA. Here the sample table reports about 300,000 distinct CDR3 sequences. The sample comprised blood. The receptors originated from a human donor with ulcerative colitis or Crohn's disease, or a healthy co-twin of an affected twin (not recorded which).

The chain is built from TRBV4-3 and TRBJ2-7; TCRdb's assignment of TRBD1 cannot be checked, as there is no DNA. CDR1 and CDR2 from the germline V gene are LGHNA and YSLEER. This CDR3 region has 16 residues. The CDR3 here is CASSQDGKGAYYEQYF.

The rearrangement uses TRBV19 and TRBJ2-5; TCRdb proposes TRBD1, but this gene call is untestable without DNA. The CDR3 extends over 12 amino acids. Germline V CDR1 and CDR2: LNHDA, SQIVND (reference sequence). The CDR3: CASSPGSGTQYF.

The rearrangement joins TRBV7-6 to TRBJ1-4; the D call from TCRdb, TRBD1, cannot be confirmed without DNA. Germline CDR1 reads SGHVS; CDR2 reads FNYEAQ. This CDR3 spans 19 amino acids. CDR3 in amino acids: CASSLGIRRGGQRNEKLFF.

V is TRBV6-1 and J is TRBJ2-5. Germline-derived CDR1 and CDR2 are MNHNS and SASEGT. The CDR3 spans 12 residues. The CDR3 spells CASSEARETQYF.

The rearrangement joins TRBV14 to TRBJ2-3. Germline lookup yields CDR1 SGHDN and CDR2 FVKESK. The CDR3 is 15 amino acids. CDR3 sequence: CASSQVGRAADTQYF.

The rearrangement links TRBV5-6 to TRBJ2-7; TCRdb names TRBD2, which stays unverified in the absence of DNA. The germline gives CDR1 SGHDT, CDR2 YYEEEE. The CDR3 extends over 16 amino acids. This CDR3 reads CASSFRGLAATYEQYF.

The chain recombines TRBV5-8 with TRBJ2-7; TCRdb designates TRBD1, a call that cannot be tested without DNA. The germline gives CDR1 SGHTS, CDR2 YDEGEE. The length of the CDR3 is 15 residues. The CDR3 is CASSLVAGIRYEQYF.

The rearrangement links TRBV7-2 to TRBJ1-1; TCRdb calls TRBD1, which cannot be checked without DNA. The CDR3 sequence is 13 residues long. Germline values: CDR1 SGHTA, CDR2 FQGNSA. CDR3: CASSLHSGTEAFF.

The chain has TRBV12-3 or TRBV12-4 and TRBJ1-6; TCRdb returns TRBD1, unconfirmable since there is no DNA. The CDR3 is 17 residues long. CDR3 sequence reads: CASSLWGGSSYNSPLHF.

The chain employs TRBV5-1 and TRBJ2-4; the TCRdb D gene call, TRBD1, has no DNA to confirm it. This CDR3 spans 15 amino acids. In germline, CDR1 is SGHRS, CDR2 YFSETQ. CDR3: CASSNGTPDKNIQYF.

V and J are TRBV3-1 and TRBJ2-7; TCRdb picks TRBD1, but there is no DNA to check that call. Germline assignment: CDR1 LGHDT and CDR2 YNNKEL (reference sequence). The CDR3 extends over 13 amino acids. CDR3 sequence: CASSQVGGTEQYF.

This chain links TRBV29-1 with TRBJ2-7; TCRdb lists TRBD1, though no DNA is available to test this call. CDR1 is SQVTM and CDR2 is ANQGSEA in the germline V gene. The CDR3 is 13 residues long. CDR3 sequence reads: CSAQGGLTYEQYF.

This rearrangement joins TRBV28 to TRBJ1-2. The CDR3 consists of 15 residues. Per the germline V gene, CDR1 is MDHEN and CDR2 is SYDVKM. CDR3 sequence reads: CASTLSLHRNPGYTF.

The rearrangement uses TRBV23-1 and TRBJ2-1; without DNA, the TCRdb call of TRBD1 cannot be checked. TRBV23-1 is filed as an ORF, its function uncertain. This CDR3 spans 15 amino acids. CDR3: CASSLPGGPYNEQFF.

The gene calls are TRBV12-3 or TRBV12-4 and TRBJ2-7; there is no DNA to check the TCRdb D call of TRBD1. The CDR3 totals 14 residues. CDR3 region: CASSMTGGPYEQYF.

The chain uses TRBV6-1 and TRBJ1-1. CDR1 and CDR2 from the germline V gene are MNHNS and SASEGT. This CDR3 is 15 amino acids long. This chain's CDR3 is CASSRLSQGNTEAFF.

J is TRBJ2-1 and V is TRBV10-2; TCRdb's D gene call, TRBD2, goes unchecked for lack of DNA. The germline V gene has CDR1 WSHSY and CDR2 SAAADI. The CDR3 contains 15 residues. CDR3 region: CASRRGLAGGYEQFF.

J is TRBJ1-5 and V is TRBV7-9; the TCRdb D gene call, TRBD1, has no DNA to confirm it. This CDR3 is 13 amino acids long. Germline values: CDR1 SEHNR, CDR2 FQNEAQ (reference sequence). The CDR3 protein is CATQGDGNQPQHF.

The chain joins TRBV18 to TRBJ2-3. The germline V gene encodes CDR1 KGHSH and CDR2 LQKENI. The CDR3 loop spans 12 amino acids. CDR3 region: CASSTMGDTQYF.

The CDR3 loop is CASSLRDRGTGELFF. J is TRBJ2-2 and V is TRBV7-9; no DNA is available, so the TRBD1 call from TCRdb remains unchecked. Germline lookup yields CDR1 SEHNR and CDR2 FQNEAQ (reference sequence). This CDR3 contains 15 residues.

This chain joins TRBV4-3 and TRBJ1-2. From germline, CDR1 is LGHNA and CDR2 YSLEER. This CDR3 is 19 amino acids long. The CDR3 reads CASSLLEGPANPSRDGYTF.

The rearrangement links TRBV7-9 to TRBJ1-2; TCRdb names TRBD1, which stays unverified in the absence of DNA. The germline CDR1 and CDR2 sequences are SEHNR and FQNEAQ (reference sequence). The CDR3 runs to 14 residues. The CDR3 sequence is CASSLGGRGNGYTF. Filled out from reference TRBV7-9 and TRBJ1-2, the complete variable domain reads DTGVSQNPRHKITKRGQNVTFRCDPISEHNRLYWYRQTLGQGPEFLTYFQNEAQLEKSRLLSDRFSAERPKGSFSTLEIQRTEQGDSAMYLCASSLGGRGNGYTFGSGTRLTVV.

The rearrangement uses TRBV25-1 and TRBJ2-5; the D gene TCRdb calls, TRBD1, cannot be checked with no DNA. Germline V CDR1 and CDR2: MGHDK, SYGVNS. CDR3 length: 12 residues. CDR3 sequence reads: CATRTGRETQYF.

The chain is built from TRBV10-2 and TRBJ1-4. Germline CDR1 is WSHSY and CDR2 is SAAADI. This CDR3 contains 13 residues. Here the CDR3 reads CASRPDINEKLFF.

This chain links TRBV7-2 with TRBJ1-2; the TCRdb call, TRBD1, lacks DNA for checking. The CDR3 is made up of 15 amino acids. Germline V gene data show CDR1 as SGHTA and CDR2 as FQGNSA. The CDR3 is CASSLRGTGSGGYTF.

V usage is TRBV7-2 and J usage is TRBJ1-2; TCRdb gives TRBD1 as the D gene, but with no DNA this cannot be confirmed. The V gene's germline CDR1 is SGHTA and CDR2 FQGNSA. The CDR3 contains 13 residues. CDR3 amino acids: CASTGTGGYGYTF.